Following are 8 T cell receptor beta chains from one sample sequenced in a study of T-cell reconstitution after alpha-beta-depleted transplantation in children. Regarding the study as a whole: The origin of alpha-beta T cells about two months after transplant was reportedly several hundred expanded graft clones.

Unique molecular identifiers were used in preparing the TCRbeta library. Each CDR3 protein gets one entry after TCRdb re-called the PCR reads with MiXCR. The data contain about 32,000 distinct CDR3 sequences, around 7% of them seen just once; the ten biggest clones take up around 25%. These receptors' antigens are unknown. Here the sequenced sample was peripheral blood, taken 60 days after TCRalphabeta/CD19-depleted stem cell transplant. These receptors were collected from a child under two years old who had a stem cell transplant for acute myeloid leukemia, so the T cells may come from the graft donor.

This clonotype was seen at least ten times. The chain links TRBV19 to TRBJ2-2, with D tentatively TRBD1 (5 bases). Germline loops: CDR1 LNHDA, CDR2 SQIVND (reference sequence). The V end was cut by 11 bases, the J end by 5 bases, with 15 bases between. CDR3 length equals 13 residues. The DNA for the CDR3 is TGTGCCTCCCGATGGGGCGAGACCGGGGAGCTGTTTTTT. This codes for CASRWGETGELFF.

This clonotype was found many times. This rearrangement joins TRBV29-1 to TRBJ1-2; TRBD1 matches at 7 bases. The CDR3 is 12 residues long. In germline, CDR1 is SQVTM, CDR2 ANQGSEA. Trimming at V came to 6 bases and at J to 3 bases, leaving 4 bases not matched to a gene. This chain's CDR3 is CSVPQGYYGYTF. In DNA form, the CDR3 reads TGCAGCGTCCCACAGGGGTACTATGGCTACACCTTC.

This clonotype was recorded many times. The genes are TRBV14 and TRBJ1-5; D uncertain. The CDR3 has 15 residues. The germline V gene has CDR1 SGHDN and CDR2 FVKESK. Trimming removed 1 base at V and 0 bases at J, with 7 bases between. CDR3 nucleotide sequence: TGTGCCAGCAGCCAAGGTACCGATAGCAATCAGCCCCAGCATTTT. Residues: CASSQGTDSNQPQHF.

The table lists this clonotype with many counts. The gene calls are TRBV10-3 and TRBJ2-5; tentatively, D is TRBD1 or TRBD2 (6 bases each). The V end was cut by 3 bases, the J end by 4 bases, with 12 bases between. The CDR3 length is 14 residues. Germline CDR1 ENHRY, CDR2 SYGVKD. The DNA for the CDR3 is TGTGCCATCAGTGATAGGGGGAGGACAGAGACCCAGTACTTC. This encodes CAISDRGRTETQYF.

This clonotype was counted ten times or more. V usage is TRBV12-3 or TRBV12-4 and J usage is TRBJ2-6; D is unclear. V lost 2 bases, J lost 1 base, and 12 bases lay in between. This CDR3 region has 17 residues. CDR3 nucleotides: TGTGCCAGCAGTTTAACTTTTCCGGTATCTGGGGCCAACGTCCTGACTTTC. This encodes CASSLTFPVSGANVLTF.

This clonotype was seen at least ten times. The chain combines TRBV4-3 with TRBJ2-7; TRBD2 matches at 12 bases. Looked up from germline, CDR1 is LGHNA and CDR2 is YSLEER. The V gene end was trimmed by 2 bases and the J gene end by 5 bases; junction bases not matched to a gene: 4. The CDR3 length is 15 residues. The CDR3: CASSQLGLAGNEQYF. CDR3 DNA sequence: TGCGCCAGCAGCCAATTGGGACTAGCGGGCAACGAGCAGTACTTC.

The table lists this clonotype with many counts. This rearrangement joins TRBV7-9 to TRBJ1-2; unclear D gene. CDR3 length equals 12 residues. The V end lost 5 bases, the J end lost 7 bases, and 11 bases lay between the germline ends. Per the germline V gene, CDR1 is SEHNR and CDR2 is FQNEAQ (reference sequence). As DNA, the CDR3 is TGTGCCAGCAGCATTCTATATCTTGGCTACACCTTC. Its protein product is CASSILYLGYTF.

This clonotype is labeled as medium-sized. The chain employs TRBV12-3 or TRBV12-4 and TRBJ1-1, with unresolved D. This CDR3 comprises 13 residues. Trimming removed 6 bases at V and 4 bases at J, with 12 bases between. Here the CDR3 reads CASSSLGTTEAFF. CDR3 in DNA: TGTGCCAGCAGCTCTTTAGGAACCACTGAAGCTTTCTTT.